Sequencing of this T cell receptor beta chain was carried out in a study of blood T cell repertoires in COVID-19. Looking at the study overall: COVID-19 samples from acute and convalescent phases originated in the United States, Italy and Spain.

Libraries were prepared by immunoSEQ multiplex PCR; TCRdb keeps only in-frame clonotypes and omits some of them. The data contain about 220,000 clones, about nine tenths of them seen just once; the ten biggest clones take up approximately 2.5%. The material sequenced was PBMCs or T cells enriched from blood (not recorded which). This clonotype originated in a woman aged 40 to 55 with acute COVID-19.

CDR3 sequence (DNA): TGTGCCAGCGGTCTAGCGGTCTACAATGAGCAGTTCTTC. Residues: CASGLAVYNEQFF. The V and J genes are TRBV2 and TRBJ2-1; 7 bases are shared with TRBD2. Trimming took 8 bases from V and 3 from J; bases not matched to a gene: 4. The CDR3 covers 13 residues. Germline V gene data show CDR1 as SNHLY and CDR2 as FYNNEI. The full variable domain, with the rest looked up from reference TRBV2 and TRBJ2-1, is EPEVTQTPSHQVTQMGQEVILRCVPISNHLYFYWYRQILGQKVEFLVSFYNNEISEKSEIFDDQFSVERPDGSNFTLKIRSTKLEDSAMYFCASGLAVYNEQFFGPGTRLTVL.